A single sample is the source of the 17 T cell receptor beta chains below, sequenced in a study of blood T cell repertoires in COVID-19. Data came from immunoSEQ multiplex PCR; TCRdb stores just in-frame clones and leaves some out. This repertoire shows approximately 110,000 clones, less than 75% found once; its top ten account for 0.86%. The sequenced sample consisted of peripheral blood. The receptors were gathered from a human donor with acute or convalescent COVID-19. The donor label of this sample is uncertain.

This chain connects TRBV29-1 to TRBJ2-7, with D maybe TRBD1 (6 bases). The V end was cut by 3 bases, the J end by 0 bases, with 9 bases between. This CDR3 contains 13 residues. Germline CDR1 and CDR2: SQVTM and ANQGSEA. CDR3 protein: CSVEWDTSYEQYF. The CDR3 DNA follows: TGCAGCGTTGAGTGGGACACCTCCTACGAGCAGTACTTC.

This rearrangement joins TRBV11-2 to TRBJ1-6; 7 bases agree with TRBD1. In germline, CDR1 is SGHAT, CDR2 FQNNGV. V trimming: 4 bases; J trimming: 10 bases; junction bases outside the gene matches: 10. The CDR3 covers 15 residues. CDR3 residues: CASSSHRGSRSPLHF. The CDR3 DNA sequence: TGTGCCAGCAGCTCGCACAGGGGATCGAGATCACCCCTCCACTTT.

The V and J genes are TRBV27 and TRBJ2-2; 8 bases are shared with TRBD2. The ends lost 8 bases at V and 0 bases at J; junction bases unmatched: 5. Looked up from germline, CDR1 is MNHEY and CDR2 is SMNVEV (reference sequence). This CDR3 has 15 amino acids. CDR3 loop: CASRAGEPNTGELFF. The CDR3 nucleotides are TGTGCCAGCCGAGCGGGGGAGCCGAACACCGGGGAGCTGTTTTTT.

This clone was counted at least ten times. The rearrangement uses TRBV18 and TRBJ1-6; D not resolved. Trimming left V 1 base short and J 8 bases short, with 15 bases between. Germline V gene data show CDR1 as KGHSH and CDR2 as LQKENI. This CDR3 has 16 amino acids. Written as DNA, the CDR3 is TGTGCCAGCTCACCACGGGTTTTAGCTGAGGATTCACCCCTCCACTTT. Translated, it gives CASSPRVLAEDSPLHF.

V gene TRBV29-1 combines with J gene TRBJ1-1; D ambiguous. Trimming left V 0 bases short and J 0 bases short, with 8 bases between. CDR1 is SQVTM, CDR2 ANQGSEA, per germline. The CDR3 is 14 amino acids. The DNA of the CDR3 is TGCAGCGTTGAAGACGGCGGAATGAACACTGAAGCTTTCTTT. Its protein product is CSVEDGGMNTEAFF.

This clone was seen more than once but under ten times. The chain employs TRBV7-9 and TRBJ2-2; D is perhaps TRBD1 (5 bases). CDR1 is SEHNR, CDR2 FQNEAQ, per germline (reference sequence). There are 13 residues in the CDR3. Trimming removed 6 bases from V and 4 bases from J, with 9 bases in between. CDR3 nucleotide sequence: TGTGCCAGCAGGGCAGGGTCCACCGGGGAGCTGTTTTTT. Translation: CASRAGSTGELFF.

The chain links TRBV7-8 to TRBJ2-2, with D possibly being TRBD2 (5 bases). The CDR3 extends over 17 amino acids. Germline V gene lookup returns CDR1 SGHVS and CDR2 FQNEAQ. V was shortened by 5 bases and J by 5 bases, with 21 bases between the two germline ends. CDR3 sequence (DNA): TGTGCCAGCAGCCTCTTCCGGGAATCCCCTTTGACCGGGGAGCTGTTTTTT. Encoded protein: CASSLFRESPLTGELFF. Based on the CDR3 plus reference TRBV7-8 and TRBJ2-2, the full variable domain is GAGVSQSPRYKVAKRGQDVALRCDPISGHVSLFWYQQALGQGPEFLTYFQNEAQLDKSGLPSDRFFAERPEGSVSTLKIQRTQQEDSAVYLCASSLFRESPLTGELFFGEGSRLTVL.

The rearrangement joins TRBV5-1 to TRBJ2-4; 8 bases agree with TRBD1. Germline V gene sequence: CDR1 SGHRS, CDR2 YFSETQ. The ends lost 0 bases at V and 5 bases at J; junction bases unmatched: 13. This CDR3 region has 18 residues. CDR3 bases: TGCGCCAGCAGCTTGGCGGGGACAGGAAGACGTAGCCAAAACATTCAGTACTTC. Its protein product is CASSLAGTGRRSQNIQYF.

V and J are TRBV15 and TRBJ1-4; 7 bases are a match to TRBD1. Germline V gives CDR1 LNHNV, CDR2 YYDKDF (reference sequence). With 5 bases clipped from V and 5 bases from J, the junction kept 5 bases outside the gene matches. The CDR3 sequence is 14 residues long. The CDR3 here is CATSHRGTNEKLFF. CDR3 coding DNA: TGTGCCACCAGCCACAGGGGAACAAATGAAAAACTGTTTTTT.

This clone has only a few counts. V gene TRBV28 combines with J gene TRBJ2-1; 9 positions match TRBD2. Germline values: CDR1 MDHEN, CDR2 SYDVKM. The CDR3 sequence is 13 residues long. The J segment lost 4 bases and the V segment lost 7 bases, leaving 2 bases of the junction unmatched. In DNA form, the CDR3 reads TGTGCCAGCACCAGCGGGGGGTACAATGAGCAGTTCTTC. The encoded protein is CASTSGGYNEQFF.

The chain links TRBV30 to TRBJ1-6; D gene ambiguous. The germline gives CDR1 GTSNPN, CDR2 SVGIG (reference sequence). The CDR3 loop spans 14 amino acids. Trimming removed 4 bases at V and 9 bases at J, with 16 bases between. In DNA form, the CDR3 reads TGTGCCTGGAATGTCAGGCTCGCGATTTCACCCCTCCACTTT. This sequence encodes CAWNVRLAISPLHF.

The rearrangement joins TRBV10-3 to TRBJ2-5, with 13 bases lining up with TRBD2. This CDR3 contains 15 residues. The germline V gene encodes CDR1 ENHRY and CDR2 SYGVKD. Trimming took 6 bases from V and 2 from J; bases not matched to a gene: 3. The CDR3 here is CAISRTSGGQETQYF. The CDR3 coding sequence is TGTGCCATCAGCCGGACTAGCGGGGGACAAGAGACCCAGTACTTC.

This clone was detected only once. V gene TRBV10-2 combines with J gene TRBJ1-4; D remains unclear. The CDR3 contains 12 residues. The germline CDR1 and CDR2 sequences are WSHSY and SAAADI. V lost 5 bases, J lost 8 bases, and 9 bases lay in between. The CDR3 DNA reads as TGCGCCAGCAGTCGGGATTTGGAAAAACTGTTTTTT. It codes for CASSRDLEKLFF.

The chain uses TRBV10-2 and TRBJ1-6; TRBD1 matches at 9 bases. In germline, CDR1 is WSHSY, CDR2 SAAADI. The CDR3 totals 16 residues. The V and J ends lost 7 bases and 2 bases, in that order; junction bases with no gene match: 6. CDR3 bases: TGCGCCAGCATGAAGGACAGGGGAACCTATAATTCACCCCTCCACTTT. Translation: CASMKDRGTYNSPLHF.

The rearrangement links TRBV6-5 to TRBJ1-1; the D gene is possibly TRBD1 (6 bases). Germline values: CDR1 MNHEY, CDR2 SVGAGI. This CDR3 has 12 residues. Trimming pared 7 bases from V and 3 bases from J, leaving 9 bases between. The CDR3 reads CASKGGHTEAFF. The CDR3 DNA follows: TGTGCCAGCAAAGGGGGTCACACTGAAGCTTTCTTT.

This sequence joins TRBV4-1 and TRBJ1-3, with no clear D. The CDR3 has 16 amino acids. CDR1 is MGHRA, CDR2 YSYEKL, per germline. The germline V and J ends were trimmed by 4 bases and 0 bases, with 13 bases remaining between them. This CDR3 reads CASSPPTPVSGNTIYF. CDR3 DNA sequence: TGCGCCAGCAGCCCCCCCACTCCTGTCTCTGGAAACACCATATATTTT.

The genes are TRBV2 and TRBJ2-1; maybe TRBD1 (5 bases). The germline V gene has CDR1 SNHLY and CDR2 FYNNEI. There are 16 residues in the CDR3. Between the trimmed V and J ends, which lost 7 bases and 0 bases, there was a span of 16 bases. The CDR3 reads CASISDTSFSYNEQFF. The CDR3 DNA sequence: TGTGCCAGCATCTCGGACACGTCCTTCTCCTACAATGAGCAGTTCTTC.